The T cell receptor (beta chain) described here comes from a study of vaccination and CD4 T cells after COVID-19. Across the study: In the convalescent group, nasal swab PCR was SARS-CoV-2 positive; about nine cases were mild and one severe.

Cultured CD4+ T cell DNA underwent sequencing with the Oncomine TCR Beta short-read assay. MiXCR, applied by TCRdb to the PCR reads, yields one record per CDR3 protein. The sample consists of about 21,000 distinct CDR3 sequences, 40% of them appearing once. Sample treatment: approximately nine-day PBMC culture with coronavirus spike peptide pools or control peptides (ViraFEST assay). Each well held over 1.5 million PBMCs in IL-2 (roughly 10 IU/ml) medium with 10 ug/ml peptide pools. Findings and caveats of the study: When vaccine-specific clones from convalescent patients were examined, 304 of 307 were spike mono-reactive.

Deletions cut 0 bases from V and 0 bases from J, with 9 bases between. Germline CDR1 and CDR2: SEHNR and FQNEAQ (reference sequence). The CDR3 contains 15 residues. This clonotype is a singleton in its sample. What it binds is not known. The sequencing used CD4+ T cells from blood, cultured in vitro, collected after SARS-CoV-2 vaccination. The TCR was taken from a human donor who had recovered from COVID-19. V is TRBV7-9 and J is TRBJ2-7; D perhaps matches TRBD2 (5 bases). CDR3 in DNA: TGTGCCAGCAGCTTAGCGACTGGGAGCTCCTACGAGCAGTACTTC. It encodes CASSLATGSSYEQYF. Complete variable domain (other parts from reference TRBV7-9 and TRBJ2-7): DTGVSQNPRHKITKRGQNVTFRCDPISEHNRLYWYRQTLGQGPEFLTYFQNEAQLEKSRLLSDRFSAERPKGSFSTLEIQRTEQGDSAMYLCASSLATGSSYEQYFGPGTRLTVT.